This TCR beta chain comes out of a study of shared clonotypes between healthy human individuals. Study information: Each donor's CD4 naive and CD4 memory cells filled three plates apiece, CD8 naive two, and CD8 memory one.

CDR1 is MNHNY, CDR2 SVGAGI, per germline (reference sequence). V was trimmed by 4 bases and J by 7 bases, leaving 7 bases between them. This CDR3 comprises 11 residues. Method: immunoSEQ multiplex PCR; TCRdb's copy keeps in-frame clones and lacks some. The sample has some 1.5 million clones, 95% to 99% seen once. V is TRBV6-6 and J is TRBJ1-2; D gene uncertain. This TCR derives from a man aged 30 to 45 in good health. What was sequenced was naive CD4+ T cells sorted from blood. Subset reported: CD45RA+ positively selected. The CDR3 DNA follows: TGTGCCAGCAGTTTAAGAGGTGGCTACACCTTC. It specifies CASSLRGGYTF.